These 3 T cell receptor beta chains came from one sample sequenced in a study of T cell changes during pregnancy in multiple sclerosis. TCRdb keeps only in-frame clones here, not all; method: immunoSEQ multiplex PCR. This table has approximately 79,000 clones, around nine tenths appearing once. Sequences were derived from CD4+ T cells from peripheral blood mononuclear cells, sampled before pregnancy. The receptors here all came from a female donor with multiple sclerosis, enrolled in a pregnancy study.

This clone was detected once. J is TRBJ2-2 and V is TRBV5-1; D is unclear. The CDR3 runs 14 residues. Germline V gene lookup returns CDR1 SGHRS and CDR2 YFSETQ. V lost 0 bases and J 4 bases, leaving 7 bases between the germline ends. DNA of the CDR3: TGCGCCAGCAGCTTGGCCTCAGGCACCGGGGAGCTGTTTTTT. It yields the protein CASSLASGTGELFF.

The V gene is TRBV7-3, the J gene TRBJ1-1; D is perhaps TRBD1 (6 bases). The V end lost 5 bases, the J end lost 3 bases, and 10 bases lay between the germline ends. In germline, CDR1 is SGHTA, CDR2 FQGTGA. The CDR3 extends over 13 amino acids. CDR3 DNA sequence: TGTGCCAGCAGCCCACAGGGCTACACTGAAGCTTTCTTT. Residues: CASSPQGYTEAFF.

The V call is TRBV6-5, the J call TRBJ1-2; 9 bases map to TRBD1. The CDR3 spans 15 residues. V was pared by 8 bases and J by 5 bases, with 12 bases of the junction left unmatched. Germline CDR1 is MNHEY and CDR2 is SVGAGI. The CDR3 DNA is TGTGCCAGCCGAAAACAGGGGGCTGAGAAGTATGGCTACACCTTC. It specifies CASRKQGAEKYGYTF.